A selection of T cell receptor beta chains follows, all from one sample in a study of blood T cell repertoires in COVID-19. Method: immunoSEQ multiplex PCR; TCRdb's copy keeps in-frame clones and lacks some. The table lists fewer than 300,000 clones, roughly 87% of them singletons. What was sequenced was peripheral blood. These receptors were obtained from a human donor in a cohort sampled during active COVID-19. CDR3s include the opening cysteine and the closing phenylalanine or tryptophan. A D gene is named only where the DNA matches it firmly. The size field is filled for only some rows; it gives once, few, many or a size class.

>TRBJ1-1|TRBV19|.|.
TGTGCCAGTAGCCACAGGAACACTGAAGCTTTCTTT
CASSHRNTEAFF
>TRBJ2-1|TRBV27|TRBD2|.
TGTGCCAGCAGTCCCACCCGACTAGCATCCTACAATGAGCAGTTCTTC
CASSPTRLASYNEQFF
>TRBJ1-1|TRBV19|.|.
TGTGCCAGTAGTATAGGAGGGGGAGACACTGAAGCTTTCTTT
CASSIGGGDTEAFF
>TRBJ2-5|TRBV7-9|.|few
TGTGCCAGCAGCTTGGACATCCTCCAAGAGACCCAGTACTTC
CASSLDILQETQYF
>TRBJ2-7|TRBV11-2|TRBD1|.
TGTGCCAGCAGCTTAGCCCCTGGACAGGGGGATTTGTCATTC
CASSLAPGQGDLSF
>TRBJ2-1|TRBV6-6|.|.
TGTGCCAGCACCCGGACTCCTTCCTACAATGAGCAGTTCTTC
CASTRTPSYNEQFF
>TRBJ2-7|TRBV5-4|.|.
TGTGCCAGCAGCTCCCCTTCGGTCTACGAGCAGTACTTC
CASSSPSVYEQYF
>TRBJ1-2|TRBV19|.|once
TGTGCCAGTAGTATATCACTACAGCCGGGGATCTATGGCTACACCTTC
CASSISLQPGIYGYTF
>TRBJ1-2|TRBV2|.|.
TGTGCCAGCAGTTCAAACGGGGGGCGGGCTAACTATGGCTACACCTTC
CASSSNGGRANYGYTF
>TRBJ1-6|TRBV3-1/TRBV3-2|.|.
TGTGCCAGCAGCCAAGAGAGTTGGGGGGGCGTTTCACCCCTCCACTTT
CASSQESWGGVSPLHF
>TRBJ2-2|TRBV7-3|.|.
TGTGCCAGCAGCTTACAAACTCCACCCGGGGAGCTGTTTTTT
CASSLQTPPGELFF
>TRBJ2-1|TRBV4-1|.|.
TGCGCCAGCAGCCAAGGTAGAAGCGCTGTCGGTGAGCAGTTCTTC
CASSQGRSAVGEQFF
>TRBJ2-4|TRBV19|.|.
TGTGCCAGTAGTCTTACCAGGGACTTCGGAAACATTCAGTACTTC
CASSLTRDFGNIQYF
>TRBJ1-5|TRBV28|.|.
TGTGCCAGCAGTTTAGGGGCAATAAGCAATCAGCCCCAGCATTTT
CASSLGAISNQPQHF
>TRBJ1-3|TRBV4-1|.|.
TGCGCCAGCAGCCAACCAGGGGCAGGGTCTGGAAACACCATATATTTT
CASSQPGAGSGNTIYF
>TRBJ2-3|TRBV29-1|TRBD2|.
TGCAGCGTTAGGAGGGTAGCGGGAGTAGATACGCAGTATTTT
CSVRRVAGVDTQYF
>TRBJ2-2|TRBV24-1|.|.
TGTGCCACCAGTGATCCCCGGAGCGGGCAGACCGGGGAGCTGTTTTTT
CATSDPRSGQTGELFF
>TRBJ2-7|TRBV7-7|.|.
TGTGCTAGCAGTAGAGGAAGACTAGAGTTATGTTACGAGCAGTACTTC
CASSRGRLELCYEQYF
>TRBJ1-2|TRBV19|TRBD1|.
TGTGCCAGTAGTAACCCGTGGCAGGGGGCCTATGGCTACACCTTC
CASSNPWQGAYGYTF
>TRBJ1-1|TRBV9|TRBD1|.
TGTGCCAGCAGCGTAGGGGACAGGGGGAGCGGTGAAGCTTTCTTT
CASSVGDRGSGEAFF
>TRBJ1-1|TRBV18|.|.
TGTGCCAGCTCACCACTTCCCAGGGGGAACACTGAAGCTTTCTTT
CASSPLPRGNTEAFF
>TRBJ2-1|TRBV29-1|TRBD1|few
TGCAGCGTTCCAGTGGGACAGTCGCAGTTCTTC
CSVPVGQSQFF
>TRBJ1-2|TRBV4-2|.|.
TGTGCCAGCAGCCAGGAGAACCAGCGTAACTATGGCTACACCTTC
CASSQENQRNYGYTF
>TRBJ2-4|TRBV4-1|TRBD2|.
TGCGCCAGCAGCCCCCGGAGCGGGGAAAACATTCAGTACTTC
CASSPRSGENIQYF
>TRBJ2-7|TRBV2|.|few
TGTGCCAGCAGTCTCTCCTACGAGCAGTACTTC
CASSLSYEQYF
>TRBJ2-7|TRBV28|.|.
TGTGCCAGCAGTTTGACAGACTACGAGCAGTACTTC
CASSLTDYEQYF
>TRBJ2-7|TRBV7-2|TRBD1|.
TGTGCCAGCAGCCCCAGACAGGGATCCTCCTACGAGCAGTACTTC
CASSPRQGSSYEQYF
>TRBJ2-1|TRBV19|TRBD2|.
TGTGCCAGTAGTAAGGCCAGAGGACTAGCGGGATTGTTCTTC
CASSKARGLAGLFF
>TRBJ2-7|TRBV5-1|TRBD1|few
TGCGCCAGCAGATGGACAGGAGAGGGCTACGAGCAGTACTTC
CASRWTGEGYEQYF
>TRBJ2-3|TRBV7-9|TRBD1|.
TGTGCCAGCAGCTTAAGAGGACAGGCAGTAGATACGCAGTATTTT
CASSLRGQAVDTQYF
>TRBJ2-5|TRBV14|.|few
TGTGCCAGCAGCCAAGATAGGATAGCAGAGACCCAGTACTTC
CASSQDRIAETQYF
>TRBJ1-5|TRBV3-1/TRBV3-2|.|.
TGTGCCAGCAGCCAAGGGCAGGGACAGCCCCAGCATTTT
CASSQGQGQPQHF
>TRBJ2-3|TRBV10-3|TRBD2|.
TGTGCCATCTCGGCGGGAGCAGATACGCAGTATTTT
CAISAGADTQYF
>TRBJ2-7|TRBV5-1|.|.
TGCGCCAGCAGCCCGACGGCGGGAAGCGGCGAGCAGTACTTC
CASSPTAGSGEQYF
>TRBJ2-1|TRBV10-3|.|.
TGTGCCATCAGTGAGTCGGGACTCCCTAAGGGCTACAATGAGCAGTTCTTC
CAISESGLPKGYNEQFF
>TRBJ2-3|TRBV3-1/TRBV3-2|.|.
TGTGCCAGCAGCCAACGGCAGGGATCTACAGATACGCAGTATTTT
CASSQRQGSTDTQYF
>TRBJ2-2|TRBV6-5|.|.
TGTGCCAGCAGCGCGACAGGGAACACCGGGGAGCTGTTTTTT
CASSATGNTGELFF
>TRBJ1-6|TRBV6-5|.|.
TGTGCCAGCACCCAAGGGGCGCTAACGCCCCTCCACTTT
CASTQGALTPLHF
>TRBJ2-3|TRBV5-1|TRBD1|.
TGCGCCAGCAGCTACGGACAGGGTGGAGATACGCAGTATTTT
CASSYGQGGDTQYF
>TRBJ2-1|TRBV27|TRBD2|.
TGTGCCAGCAGTTTTCGGACTAGCGGGAGGGCGGGCTCCTACAATGAGCAGTTCTTC
CASSFRTSGRAGSYNEQFF
>TRBJ2-7|TRBV3-1/TRBV3-2|TRBD1|.
TGTGCCAGCAGCCCGGGACAGATGCCCTACGAGCAGTACTTC
CASSPGQMPYEQYF
>TRBJ2-2|TRBV2|.|.
TGTGCCAGCAGTTGGACTAACACCGGGGAGCTGTTTTTT
CASSWTNTGELFF
>TRBJ2-1|TRBV29-1|.|.
TGCAGCGTGGACTCACCAATATACAATGAGCAGTTCTTC
CSVDSPIYNEQFF
>TRBJ2-2|TRBV7-9|TRBD2|many
TGTGCCAGCAGTCACGGACTAGCTGGCGGGGAGCTGTTTTTT
CASSHGLAGGELFF
>TRBJ2-2|TRBV5-5|TRBD2|.
TGTGCCAGCAGCTTGCGACTAGCGGGGAAGACCGGGGAGCTGTTTTTT
CASSLRLAGKTGELFF
>TRBJ2-7|TRBV19|TRBD2|.
TGTGCCAGTAGTAAGGGACTAGACTTCGAGCAGTACTTC
CASSKGLDFEQYF
>TRBJ2-7|TRBV4-3|.|.
TGCGCCAGCAGCCAAGAGAGGCGCGGAAGCCTCTACGAGCAGTACTTC
CASSQERRGSLYEQYF
>TRBJ1-6|TRBV27|.|.
TGTGCCAGCAGTTCACTAAAGAGCTCCTATAATTCACCCCTCCACTTT
CASSSLKSSYNSPLHF
>TRBJ2-7|TRBV18|TRBD1|once
TGTGCCAGCTCACCACCGGGACAGCCCTACGAGCAGTACTTC
CASSPPGQPYEQYF
>TRBJ2-7|TRBV3-1/TRBV3-2|.|.
TGTGCCAGCAGCCAGGGGGGTATCCGAAACGAGCAGTACTTC
CASSQGGIRNEQYF
>TRBJ1-2|TRBV25-1|TRBD1|many
TGTGCCAGCAGTGAGGCAAACAGGGGCAACTATGGCTACACCTTC
CASSEANRGNYGYTF
>TRBJ1-2|TRBV28|.|.
TGTGCCAGCAGTAATCAGGCGTTCTATGGCTACACCTTC
CASSNQAFYGYTF
>TRBJ2-1|TRBV11-2|TRBD2|once
TGTGCCAGCAGCCGACTAGCGGGAGTTAATGAGCAGTTCTTC
CASSRLAGVNEQFF
>TRBJ2-7|TRBV5-1|TRBD2|few
TGCGCCAGCAGCTTGTTTACTAGCGGGAGCTCTAACGAGCAGTACTTC
CASSLFTSGSSNEQYF